This T cell receptor (beta chain) was captured by sequencing in a study of blood T cell repertoires in COVID-19. The wider study: The samples span acute and convalescent COVID-19 from the United States, Italy and Spain. T cells, B-cell-depleted T cells, or PBMCs provided the cDNA or gDNA that served as material.

CDR3 length equals 15 residues. Germline V gene data show CDR1 as SGHTS and CDR2 as YDEGEE. The ends lost 1 base at V and 2 bases at J; junction bases unmatched: 2. In the original analysis: Nucleated cell number was recorded as an estimate derived from reference gene primer amplification. Profiled with immunoSEQ multiplex PCR; TCRdb holds only in-frame clones, not every one. That table is the source of V, J and clone size, and D and trimming were worked out from the DNA. The sample carries roughly 200,000 clones, around 85% recorded once. The rearrangement joins TRBV5-8 to TRBJ2-3, with TRBD2 matching over 9 bases. The clonotype originates from a woman between 55 and 75 years old with acute or convalescent COVID-19. What was sequenced was peripheral blood. The CDR3 loop is CASSLLAGYTDTQYF. For the CDR3, the DNA is TGTGCCAGCAGCTTGCTAGCGGGATACACAGATACGCAGTATTTT.